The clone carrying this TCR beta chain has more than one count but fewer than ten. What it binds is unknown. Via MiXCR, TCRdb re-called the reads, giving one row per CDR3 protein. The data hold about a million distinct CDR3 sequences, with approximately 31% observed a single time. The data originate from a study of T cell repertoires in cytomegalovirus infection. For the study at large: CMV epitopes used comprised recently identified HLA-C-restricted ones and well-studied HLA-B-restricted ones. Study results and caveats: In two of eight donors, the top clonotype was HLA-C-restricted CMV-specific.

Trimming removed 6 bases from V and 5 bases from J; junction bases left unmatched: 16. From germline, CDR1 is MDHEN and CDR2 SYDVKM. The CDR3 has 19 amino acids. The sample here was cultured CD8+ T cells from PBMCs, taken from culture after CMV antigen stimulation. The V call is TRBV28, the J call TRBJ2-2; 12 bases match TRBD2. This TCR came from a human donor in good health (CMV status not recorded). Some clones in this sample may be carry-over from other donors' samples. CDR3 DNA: TGTGCCAGCAGATCCCAAACCCTAGCGGGGGGGCCTGGAACCGGGGAGCTGTTTTTT. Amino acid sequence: CASRSQTLAGGPGTGELFF.